One TCR beta chain is described in this entry. Participants, about 18 to 95 years old, spanned more than 20 US areas. How the authors handled the data: Reference gene primer amplification yielded estimated nucleated cell counts. Sequencing was performed with immunoSEQ multiplex PCR; in TCRdb, only in-frame clones are kept and a portion is missing. The V and J calls and clone size are taken from that table; D and trimming were inferred from the DNA. The sample yields over 200,000 clones, around nine tenths seen once. The sample originates from a study of blood T cell repertoires in COVID-19. Germline values: CDR1 LGHDT, CDR2 YNNKEL (reference sequence). V was pared by 1 base and J by 6 bases, with 9 bases of the junction left unmatched. The CDR3 consists of 16 residues.

What was sequenced was PBMCs or T cells enriched from blood (not recorded which). The sequence came from a woman under 40 who had been exposed to COVID-19. V usage is TRBV3-1 (or the pseudogene TRBV3-2) and J usage is TRBJ2-1; 7 bases are shared with TRBD2. The CDR3 DNA sequence: TGTGCCAGCAGCCAAGCGGGGCGCGGGACTATCAATGAGCAGTTCTTC. It codes for CASSQAGRGTINEQFF.